These 20 T cell receptor beta chains share one sample of origin, sequenced in a study of T-cell memory formation after mild COVID-19. TCRdb recomputed calls from the 5' RACE reads with MiXCR, one row per CDR3 protein. The sample consists of approximately 250,000 distinct CDR3 sequences, over 15% of them appearing once. Sequenced sample: PBMCs or a T cell subset sorted from them (not recorded which). The receptors shown here come from a man aged 18 to 29 who had mild COVID-19 (a few samples of this study predate the infection). Cell type and time point are not known.

V gene TRBV7-2 combines with J gene TRBJ2-3; TRBD2 matches 13 bases. V gave up 5 bases and J gave up 2 bases; unmatched junction bases: 7. The CDR3 covers 17 residues. The germline gives CDR1 SGHTA, CDR2 FQGNSA. The CDR3 coding sequence is TGTGCCAGCAGCCAGGGACTAGCGGGGAGTACCACAGATACGCAGTATTTT. Its protein product is CASSQGLAGSTTDTQYF.

This clonotype was counted only a few times. The CDR3 DNA reads TGTGCCAGCAGCTACCCCGGGACTAGCGGGGGGGCAAGTCAAGAGACCCAGTACTTC. It yields the protein CASSYPGTSGGASQETQYF. The chain carries TRBV7-2 and TRBJ2-5, with TRBD2 identical over 16 bases. The CDR3 sequence is 19 residues long. V was pared by 4 bases and J by 2 bases, with 10 bases of the junction left unmatched. CDR1 SGHTA and CDR2 FQGNSA come from the germline V gene.

This chain uses TRBV5-1 with TRBJ2-1, with TRBD2 as a possible D gene (7 bases). This CDR3 comprises 13 residues. Germline assignment: CDR1 SGHRS and CDR2 YFSETQ. Deletions cut 4 bases from V and 8 bases from J, with 13 bases between. Here the CDR3 DNA reads TGCGCCAGCAGCACCCCGGGGGGCGATGAGCAGTTCTTC. Translated, it gives CASSTPGGDEQFF.

This clonotype has ten or more counts. The V and J genes are TRBV3-1 and TRBJ1-6; D remains ambiguous. Germline CDR1 LGHDT, CDR2 YNNKEL (reference sequence). Deletions cut 2 bases from V and 10 bases from J, with 15 bases between. The CDR3 sequence is 15 residues long. This chain's CDR3 is CASSQNEGGGSPLHF. The CDR3 DNA sequence: TGTGCCAGCAGCCAAAACGAAGGAGGAGGCTCACCCCTCCACTTT.

The chain links TRBV6-5 to TRBJ2-2; D is possibly TRBD1 (6 bases). Germline-derived CDR1 and CDR2 are MNHEY and SVGAGI. The CDR3 has 15 amino acids. V lost 6 bases and J lost 4, with 15 bases in between. The chain's CDR3 is CASSPGVPATGELFF. The CDR3 nucleotides are TGTGCCAGCAGCCCAGGGGTTCCGGCCACCGGGGAGCTGTTTTTT.

V usage is TRBV4-1 and J usage is TRBJ1-1; D is uncertain. The CDR3 covers 14 residues. Germline V CDR1 and CDR2: MGHRA, YSYEKL. V was clipped by 3 bases and J by 8 bases, with 16 bases between them. The CDR3 loop is CASSQYSTTTEAFF. The CDR3 DNA reads TGCGCCAGCAGCCAGTACAGCACTACAACCGAAGCTTTCTTT.

This rearrangement joins TRBV9 to TRBJ1-6; D gene ambiguous. Trimming pared 7 bases from V and 4 bases from J, leaving 6 bases between. There are 12 residues in the CDR3. The germline gives CDR1 SGDLS, CDR2 YYNGEE. CDR3 amino acids: CASGVYNSPLHF. The CDR3 coding sequence is TGTGCCAGCGGGGTGTATAATTCACCCCTCCACTTT.

This clonotype was counted a few times. The rearrangement links TRBV6-5 to TRBJ1-5, with D possibly matching TRBD1 (5 bases). Germline values: CDR1 MNHEY, CDR2 SVGAGI. V dropped 2 bases and J dropped 2 bases, with 10 bases sitting between them. The CDR3 sequence is 15 residues long. The CDR3 is CASSYRGDGNQPQHF. The CDR3 nucleotides are TGTGCCAGCAGTTACAGGGGTGACGGCAATCAGCCCCAGCATTTT.

The chain links TRBV19 to TRBJ1-2, with D perhaps TRBD1 (5 bases). Trimming removed 10 bases at V and 0 bases at J, with 15 bases between. The CDR3 sequence is 14 residues long. Germline-derived CDR1 and CDR2 are LNHDA and SQIVND (reference sequence). The CDR3 loop is CATRARGANYGYTF. The CDR3 region has the DNA TGTGCCACTCGCGCAAGGGGAGCTAACTATGGCTACACCTTC.

This chain links TRBV5-1 with TRBJ2-3; 8 nucleotides align to TRBD2. There are 17 residues in the CDR3. V gave up 4 bases and J gave up 0 bases; unmatched junction bases: 10. The germline gives CDR1 SGHRS, CDR2 YFSETQ. The CDR3 bases are TGCGCCAGCAGCGACAGCCCCACTAGCGGTAGCACAGATACGCAGTATTTT. Its translation: CASSDSPTSGSTDTQYF.

The chain joins TRBV12-3 or TRBV12-4 to TRBJ2-5; 9 bases map to TRBD2. V lost 6 bases to trimming and J lost 5 bases; unmatched junction nucleotides: 22. CDR3 length equals 19 residues. This CDR3 reads CASSGHERRGGRGEETQYF. The CDR3 DNA is TGTGCCAGCAGCGGACATGAAAGGCGGGGGGGCCGAGGGGAGGAGACCCAGTACTTC.

The chain recombines TRBV12-5 with TRBJ2-3; 9 bases map to TRBD2. The germline V gene encodes CDR1 LGHNT and CDR2 FRNRAP. The trim removed 0 bases at V and 7 bases at J, leaving 11 bases unmatched. CDR3 length: 17 amino acids. DNA for the CDR3: TGTGCTAGTGGTTTGGTCGGCGGGGGGGCCTATTTGTATACGCAGTATTTT. Amino acid sequence: CASGLVGGGAYLYTQYF. Together with reference TRBV12-5 and TRBJ2-3, the CDR3 gives the full variable domain: DARVTQTPRHKVTEMGQEVTMRCQPILGHNTVFWYRQTMMQGLELLAYFRNRAPLDDSGMPKDRFSAEMPDATLATLKIQPSEPRDSAVYFCASGLVGGGAYLYTQYFGPGTRLTVL.

About this clonotype itself: A much larger clone sits a single nucleotide away, making a read error possible. The chain combines TRBV3-1 with TRBJ2-3; D unclear. CDR3 length: 11 residues. V shed 2 bases and J shed 4 bases, with 1 base lying between them. Germline CDR1 and CDR2: LGHDT and YNNKEL (reference sequence). CDR3 in DNA: TGTGCCAGCAGCCAATCAGATACGCAGTATTTT. This sequence encodes CASSQSDTQYF.

This clonotype has a handful of counts. The rearrangement links TRBV18 to TRBJ2-5; TRBD2 might be the D (6 bases). V was trimmed by 0 bases and J by 5 bases, leaving 13 bases between them. CDR1 and CDR2 from the germline V gene are KGHSH and LQKENI. The CDR3 sequence is 15 residues long. The CDR3 loop reads CASSPPGPAGETQYF. Written as DNA, the CDR3 is TGTGCCAGCTCACCACCGGGACCTGCGGGGGAGACCCAGTACTTC.

The chain recombines TRBV6-2 or TRBV6-3 with TRBJ1-2; D is unclear. Germline CDR1 reads MNHEY; CDR2 reads SVGEGT. V was shortened by 2 bases and J by 4 bases, with 14 bases between the two germline ends. There are 15 residues in the CDR3. The CDR3 here is CASSYQRVFSYGYTF. CDR3 sequence (DNA): TGTGCCAGCAGTTACCAGCGGGTTTTTTCCTATGGCTACACCTTC.

The sample holds a few counts of this clonotype. The J gene is TRBJ2-1, the V gene TRBV5-1; a possible D gene is TRBD1 (5 bases). The germline V gene has CDR1 SGHRS and CDR2 YFSETQ. The CDR3 is 16 amino acids. V gave up 0 bases and J gave up 2 bases, with 12 bases separating them. For the CDR3, the DNA is TGCGCCAGCAGCTTGGAGGGGTCTCCTCCCTACAATGAGCAGTTCTTC. Its protein product is CASSLEGSPPYNEQFF.

The chain uses TRBV12-5 and TRBJ2-2, with TRBD1 matching 8 bases. This CDR3 has 13 residues. Germline-derived CDR1 and CDR2 are LGHNT and FRNRAP. J lost 6 bases, V lost 7 bases, and 4 bases had no gene match. The CDR3 sequence is CASARGRSGELFF. In DNA, the CDR3 is TGTGCTAGTGCCAGGGGGCGATCCGGGGAGCTGTTTTTT.

This clonotype occurred a few times. The chain is built from TRBV12-3 or TRBV12-4 and TRBJ1-1, with no clear D. The CDR3 extends over 13 amino acids. The V and J ends lost 7 bases and 5 bases respectively, with 14 bases between them. The CDR3 sequence is CASIRTEGTEAFF. DNA of the CDR3: TGTGCCAGCATAAGGACCGAAGGGACTGAAGCTTTCTTT.

This clonotype has a handful of counts. The V and J genes are TRBV20-1 and TRBJ1-1; D not resolved. Trimming took off 1 base at V and 10 bases at J, with 13 bases between the two ends. The CDR3 contains 12 residues. Germline V gene sequence: CDR1 DFQATT, CDR2 SNEGSKA (reference sequence). Here the CDR3 reads CSARVDPTRAFF. In nucleotides, the CDR3 is TGCAGTGCTAGAGTCGACCCTACAAGAGCTTTCTTT.

V is TRBV6-2 or TRBV6-3 and J is TRBJ1-1; D uncertain. CDR3 length equals 14 residues. V was trimmed by 6 bases and J by 1 base, leaving 12 bases between them. Germline V gives CDR1 MNHEY, CDR2 SVGEGT. The CDR3 DNA follows: TGTGCCAGCAGCGACCAAGGCAAGAACACTGAAGCTTTCTTT. It specifies CASSDQGKNTEAFF.